This T cell receptor (beta chain) was sequenced during a study of beta chain features in type 1 diabetes. The wider study: Analysis included 100 million to 140 million sorted cells drawn from all samples.

Germline CDR1 MGHRA, CDR2 YSYEKL. The CDR3 runs to 18 residues. The V segment lost 4 bases and the J segment 3 bases; nucleotides outside the gene matches: 15. Since all of the isolated RNA was reverse transcribed, expressed TCRB transcripts were what got sequenced. Approximately 3.6 million reads per sample on average were obtained from naive, central memory and regulatory T cell samples. Profiling relied on immunoSEQ multiplex PCR, and the TCRdb table lists in-frame clones only, not all of them. The sample consists of about 390,000 clones, 8.5% to 10% of them appearing once. This clone was recorded a few times. Its antigen is currently unknown. The study, taken as a whole, reports: Diminished insertions and augmented deletions at VDJ junctions characterized type 1 diabetes patients. A moderate, significant TCRB CDR3 shortening appeared in type 1 diabetes across four CD4+ subsets.

The chain recombines TRBV4-1 with TRBJ1-5; TRBD1 aligns across 7 bases. The sequence was collected from a man younger than 40 with type 1 diabetes. Material for sequencing was central memory CD4+ T cells from blood. The CDR3 region is CASSPSFGDSRSNQPQHF. CDR3 bases: TGCGCCAGCAGCCCCAGTTTCGGGGACAGCCGCTCCAATCAGCCCCAGCATTTT.